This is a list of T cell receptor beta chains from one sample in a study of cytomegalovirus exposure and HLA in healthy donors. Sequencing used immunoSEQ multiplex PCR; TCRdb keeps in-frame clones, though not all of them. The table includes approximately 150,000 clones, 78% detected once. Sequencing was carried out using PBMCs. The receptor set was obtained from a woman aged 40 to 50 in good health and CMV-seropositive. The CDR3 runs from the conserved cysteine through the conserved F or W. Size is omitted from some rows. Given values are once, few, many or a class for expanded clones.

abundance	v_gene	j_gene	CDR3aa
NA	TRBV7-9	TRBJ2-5	CSSSLWGAGGQETQYF
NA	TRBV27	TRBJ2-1	CASSPWTGLNEQFF
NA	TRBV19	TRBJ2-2	CASSIGGSYTGELFF
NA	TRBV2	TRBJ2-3	CASSVTEDTQYF
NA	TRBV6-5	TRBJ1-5	CASRTGDSNQPQHF
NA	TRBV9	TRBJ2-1	CASSRQGSYNEQFF
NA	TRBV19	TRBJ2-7	CASSPSGTASVGAYEQYF
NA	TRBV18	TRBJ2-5	CASSPDRAETQYF
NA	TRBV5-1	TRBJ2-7	CASSLEQGRSYEQYF
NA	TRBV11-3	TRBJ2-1	CASSLASLAGYNEQFF
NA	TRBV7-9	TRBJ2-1	CASENIPINNEQFF
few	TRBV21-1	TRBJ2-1	CASSPAHIRDICSYNEQFF
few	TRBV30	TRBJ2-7	CARQGNSYEQYF
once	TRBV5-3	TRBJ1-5	CARSETRDRDSNQPQHF
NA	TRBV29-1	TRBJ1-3	CSVGRGPGNTIYF
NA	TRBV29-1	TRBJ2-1	CSVGGVAESSYNEQFF
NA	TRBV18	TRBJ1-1	CASQSRQGEAFF
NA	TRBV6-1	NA	CASSEGTGRREQYF
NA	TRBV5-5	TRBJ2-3	CASSLEVLAGGADTQYF
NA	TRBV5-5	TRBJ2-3	CASSFVTGTQYF
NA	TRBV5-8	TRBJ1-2	CASSPQGAQDYGYTF
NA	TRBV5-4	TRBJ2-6	CASSRQGTGANVLTF
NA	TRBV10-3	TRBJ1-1	CASGRGETEAFF
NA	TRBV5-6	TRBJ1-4	CASSSGLRLFF
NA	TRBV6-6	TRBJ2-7	CASSYSSQRAPYEQYF
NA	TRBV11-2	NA	CASSLAGEQYF
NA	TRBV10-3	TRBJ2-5	CAISALQETQYF
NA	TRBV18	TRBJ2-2	CASSSAGLATTGELFF
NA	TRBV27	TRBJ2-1	CASSLWDRDEQFF
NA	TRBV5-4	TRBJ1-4	CASSLAGTGTNEKLFF
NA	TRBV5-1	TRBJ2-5	CASSLYQQETQYF
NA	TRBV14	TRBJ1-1	CASNPQGSNTEAFF
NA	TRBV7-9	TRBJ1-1	CASSLRGGGDTEAFF
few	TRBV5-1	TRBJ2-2	CASSSGAGGSGELFF
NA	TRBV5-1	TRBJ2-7	CASSLVSGGYEQYF
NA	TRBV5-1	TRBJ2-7	CASSSLAGALSYEQYF
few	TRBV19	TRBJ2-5	CASSISPGTAQETQYF
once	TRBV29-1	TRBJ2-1	CSVAGVSYNEQFF
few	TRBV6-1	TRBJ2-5	CAARRQGEETQYF
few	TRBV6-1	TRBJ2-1	CASRDSGSYNEQFF
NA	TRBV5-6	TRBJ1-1	CASSSFPTENTEAFF
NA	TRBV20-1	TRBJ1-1	CSATRVGEAFF
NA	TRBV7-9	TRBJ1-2	CSSGSGQGLYGYTF
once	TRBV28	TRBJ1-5	CASTSRGNSNQPQHF
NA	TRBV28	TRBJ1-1	CASSRTGGQTEAFF
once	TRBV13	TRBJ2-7	CASSRRTSGRMGRPYEQYF
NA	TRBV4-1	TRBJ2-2	CASSQLGARTGELFF
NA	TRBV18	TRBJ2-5	CASSPLLTLARGHKETQYF
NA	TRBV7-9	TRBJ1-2	CASSLESFNYGYTF
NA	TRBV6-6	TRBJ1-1	CASSPRGGQGDTEAFF
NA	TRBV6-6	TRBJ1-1	CASTYIRGTTEAFF
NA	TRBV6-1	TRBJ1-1	CASSDRSGRSTEAFF
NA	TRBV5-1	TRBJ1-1	CASGDTNTEAFF
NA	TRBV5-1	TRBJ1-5	CASSKQGARGQPQHF
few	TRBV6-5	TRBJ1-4	CASSSQTGGDEKLFF